This TCR beta chain was captured in a study of cytomegalovirus exposure and HLA in healthy donors. The overall study: There were 90 million to 140 million unique TCR beta sequences, drawn from about 179 million T cells, in an earlier analysis. Whole-study results and caveats: Per published accounts, TCR beta sequences correctly predicted the HLA-A and HLA-B alleles of most subjects. An apparent linkage of common viral pathogens to several of the most significant clusters emerged in a later analysis.

Researchers ran the PCR with 60 Vbeta and 13 Jbeta primers. Method: immunoSEQ multiplex PCR; TCRdb's copy keeps in-frame clones and lacks some. Found here are roughly 170,000 clones, more than 70% of them singletons; the top ten hold roughly 1.6%. In this sample, this clone turned up a few times. Its antigen is unidentified. Trimming removed 4 bases at V and 0 bases at J, with 19 bases between. The CDR3 totals 17 residues. Per the germline V gene, CDR1 is SQVTM and CDR2 is ANQGSEA. Sequenced sample: PBMCs. The chain joins TRBV29-1 to TRBJ2-4; TRBD2 might be the D (6 bases). The TCR originated in a girl aged 5-17 years in good health and CMV-seronegative. The CDR3 DNA reads TGCAGCGTTGTGGAGGGTCAATCTTTGCTAGCCAAAAACATTCAGTACTTC. This encodes CSVVEGQSLLAKNIQYF.